Sequencing of this T cell receptor (beta chain) was carried out in a study of T cells in Graves' hyperthyroidism and ophthalmopathy (dated by TCRdb to between 2019 and 2020). Turning to the overall study: Peripheral blood was collected at initial diagnosis, before any treatment. To identify TCR V-J signatures that set the groups apart, the researchers used a discovery cohort of 90 to 100 patients, made up of 43 with Graves' ophthalmopathy and 55 to 65 with stable Graves' hyperthyroidism. Prospective prediction of ophthalmopathy was tested in an independent validation cohort of some 20 hyperthyroidism patients and 15 to 17 patients who later progressed to ophthalmopathy. For training and testing, the 100 or so patients in the discovery cohort were randomly divided in a 7:3 ratio. In addition, the study compared T-cell repertoires in thyroid tissue and in blood from six Graves' hyperthyroidism patients. Following sampling, methimazole starting at 30 mg daily was given to hyperthyroidism patients, and high-dose intravenous methylprednisolone was given to ophthalmopathy patients. TCR Vbeta CDR3 sequencing of roughly 140 peripheral blood samples (approximately 44 ophthalmopathy, roughly 72 hyperthyroidism and some 17 progressor patients) is reported in the paper. Points the paper makes about the study in general: Sample size was not statistically predetermined, and investigators were not blinded to group allocation. In validation, the model predicted progression to ophthalmopathy a median of roughly 6.1 months before onset, with over 60% sensitivity and roughly 79% specificity. A 13 V-J signature model separated ophthalmopathy from stable hyperthyroidism, with 87.88% sensitivity and roughly 81% specificity in cross-validation and 80%/75% in testing. Most expanded thyroid clonotypes (frequency above 0.001) were also found in blood, which suggests that blood repertoires may mirror thyroid immune responses.

A patient counted as having stable Graves' hyperthyroidism if no progression to ophthalmopathy occurred over 18 months of follow-up. Hyperthyroidism patients were aged 18 to 65 years and newly diagnosed, with disease duration of less than 2 months. Exclusion was applied to patients with uncontrolled infections, other autoimmune diseases, pregnancy or lactation. Diagnoses relied on clinical symptoms, serum thyroxine and TRAb, thyroid ultrasound and orbital computed tomography. PBMCs were isolated from about 9 ml of fresh peripheral blood by Ficoll-Paque density gradient centrifugation. Trizol reagent was used to extract total RNA, and RNA quality was then checked on an Agilent 2100 Bioanalyzer. The germline ends are 14 bases apart after V is trimmed by 5 bases and J by 4 bases. From the cysteine up to the phenylalanine, the CDR3 has a length of 14 residues. Just the 42-base CDR3 DNA is kept, in frame starting at base 1.

This clonotype was seen many times. Its target antigen remains unknown. Per-base qualities were not stored, and no clone one base away is much larger. TCR beta CDR3 regions were amplified from RNA transcripts. For the first round of RT-PCR on the TCR CDR3, the HTBI primer set was used together with the Qiagen OneStep RT-PCR kit. A second multiplex PCR round built the libraries, followed by size selection and purification. The libraries were sequenced on an Illumina HiSeq2000 using paired-end 100 bp reads. The original methods were these. SOAPnuke was used to process the raw data, with reads discarded if the reads contained adapters or uncalled bases, had a mean Phred below 15, or lacked an exact constant-primer or identifier match. High-quality paired reads were merged with COPE v1.2.5, and unique nucleotide sequences were defined as clonotypes. Clonotypes were aligned to IMGT TRBV, TRBD and TRBJ reference segments using MiTCR v1.1. Only V-J combinations with frequency above 0.0001, covering 99% to 99.2% of repertoires, were analysed. A TCS score was defined as the ratio of F50 (clonal expansion) to E x V (chaos), with BLOSUM62-based TCRdist applied between CDR3 peptides within each V-J. Welch's t-statistics and random forest reduced fewer than 600 V-J features to some 14, which were used in a naive Bayes classifier (R e1071). TCRdb ran its own pipeline on the public reads, namely fastp trimming at Q25 and MiXCR clone calling, and kept in-frame beta chains. Entries are consolidated by CDR3 protein sequence, retaining the most common genes and DNA. The V and J calls come from TCRdb's annotation, not from the publication. In all, the sample holds 500,000 to 550,000 distinct CDR3 sequences, and 20% of those were seen once. The top ten clonotypes cover more than 20% of the sample.

This TCR was recovered from a man between 18 and 35 years old with Graves' hyperthyroidism. Material for sequencing was blood. This receptor chain uses TRBV12-3 or TRBV12-4 and TRBJ2-5; the D gene is possibly TRBD1, with 6 bases matching. This receptor carries the CDR3 CASSVLQGLETQYF. The DNA reads as follows: TGTGCCAGCAGTGTACTACAGGGTTTAGAGACCCAGTACTTC.